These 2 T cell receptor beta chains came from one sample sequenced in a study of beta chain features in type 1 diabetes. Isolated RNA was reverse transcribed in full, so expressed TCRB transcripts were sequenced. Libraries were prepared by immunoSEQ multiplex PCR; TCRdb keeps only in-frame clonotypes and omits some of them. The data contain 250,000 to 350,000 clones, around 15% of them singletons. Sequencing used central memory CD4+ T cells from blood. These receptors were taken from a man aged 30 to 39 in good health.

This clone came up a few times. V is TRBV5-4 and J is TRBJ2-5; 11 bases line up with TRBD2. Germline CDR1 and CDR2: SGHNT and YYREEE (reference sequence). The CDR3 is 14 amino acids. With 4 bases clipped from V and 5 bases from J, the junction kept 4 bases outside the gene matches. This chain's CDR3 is CASSLAGGVETQYF. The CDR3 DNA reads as TGTGCCAGCAGCCTAGCGGGAGGAGTGGAGACCCAGTACTTC. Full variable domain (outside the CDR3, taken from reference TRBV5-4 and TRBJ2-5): ETGVTQSPTHLIKTRGQQVTLRCSSQSGHNTVSWYQQALGQGPQFIFQYYREEENGRGNFPPRFSGLQFPNYSSELNVNALELDDSALYLCASSLAGGVETQYFGPGTRLLVL.

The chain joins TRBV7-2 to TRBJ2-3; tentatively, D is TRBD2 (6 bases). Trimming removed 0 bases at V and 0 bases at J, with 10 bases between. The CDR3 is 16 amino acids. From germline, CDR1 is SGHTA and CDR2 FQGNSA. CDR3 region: CASSLAGGTSTDTQYF. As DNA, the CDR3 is TGTGCCAGCAGCTTAGCGGGAGGAACTAGCACAGATACGCAGTATTTT.